This TCR beta chain is from a study of siplizumab effects on memory and regulatory T cells. Produced via immunoSEQ multiplex PCR; TCRdb's table is partial and in-frame only. The top ten clones hold 0.55% to 0.95% of a sample with some 100,000 clones, roughly 94% of them seen once. V trimming: 4 bases; J trimming: 6 bases; junction bases outside the gene matches: 13. CDR3 length: 18 amino acids. Germline V gives CDR1 MNHEY, CDR2 SMNVEV (reference sequence). This TCR derives from a human donor in good health. Sequencing used Tregs sorted from blood. This chain connects TRBV27 to TRBJ2-2; 11 nucleotides agree with TRBD1. CDR3 sequence: CASSWKPPGQGASGELFF. The CDR3 DNA reads TGTGCCAGCAGTTGGAAACCCCCCGGACAGGGGGCGTCCGGGGAGCTGTTTTTT.